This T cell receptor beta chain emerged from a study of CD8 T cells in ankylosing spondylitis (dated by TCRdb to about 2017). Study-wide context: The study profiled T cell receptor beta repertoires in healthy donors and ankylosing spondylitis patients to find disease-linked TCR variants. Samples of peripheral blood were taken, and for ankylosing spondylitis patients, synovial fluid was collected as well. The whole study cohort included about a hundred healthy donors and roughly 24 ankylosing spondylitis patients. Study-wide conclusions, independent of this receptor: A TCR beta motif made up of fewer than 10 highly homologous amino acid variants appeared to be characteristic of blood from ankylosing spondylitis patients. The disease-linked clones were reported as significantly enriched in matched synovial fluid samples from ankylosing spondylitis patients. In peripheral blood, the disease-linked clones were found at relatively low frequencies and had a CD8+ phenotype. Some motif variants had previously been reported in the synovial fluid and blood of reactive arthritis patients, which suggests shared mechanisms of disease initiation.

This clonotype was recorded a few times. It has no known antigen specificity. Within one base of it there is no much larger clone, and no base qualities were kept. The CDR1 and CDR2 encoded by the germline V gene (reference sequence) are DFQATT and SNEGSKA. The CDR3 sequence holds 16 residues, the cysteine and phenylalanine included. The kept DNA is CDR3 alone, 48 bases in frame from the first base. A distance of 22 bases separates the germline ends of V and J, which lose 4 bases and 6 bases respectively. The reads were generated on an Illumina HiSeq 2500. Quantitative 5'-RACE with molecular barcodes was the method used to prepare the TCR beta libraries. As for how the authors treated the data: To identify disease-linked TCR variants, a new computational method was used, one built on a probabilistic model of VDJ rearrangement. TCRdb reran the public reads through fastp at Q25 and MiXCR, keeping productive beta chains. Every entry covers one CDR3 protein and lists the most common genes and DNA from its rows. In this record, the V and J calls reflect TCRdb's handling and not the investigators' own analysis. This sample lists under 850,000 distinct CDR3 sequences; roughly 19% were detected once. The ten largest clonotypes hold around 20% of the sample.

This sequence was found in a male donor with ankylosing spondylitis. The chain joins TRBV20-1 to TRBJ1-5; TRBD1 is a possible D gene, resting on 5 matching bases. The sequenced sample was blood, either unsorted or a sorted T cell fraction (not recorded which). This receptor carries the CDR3 CSATPHLSTESQPQHF. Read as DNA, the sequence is TGCAGTGCTACCCCTCACCTCTCGACAGAGTCTCAGCCCCAGCATTTT.